The 13 T cell receptor beta chains given below trace back to one sample, sequenced in a study of cytomegalovirus exposure and HLA in healthy donors. In the PCR, 60 Vbeta and 13 Jbeta primers were used. Assay used: immunoSEQ multiplex PCR; TCRdb lists only in-frame clones, some missing. The sample lists under 200,000 clones; about 63% were seen once. The source material was PBMCs. The receptors originated from a woman aged 35 to 49 in good health and CMV-seropositive.

In regard to this clone: One end of the junction fails to match germline, which may point to a read error. The chain couples TRBV6-1 to TRBJ1-2; tentative D call: TRBD1 (5 bases). The CDR3 runs 13 residues. From germline, CDR1 is MNHNS and CDR2 SASEGT. The CDR3 DNA reads as TGTGCCAGCAGTGAAGCGCTGGGGACTGGCTACCCCTTC. Its translation: CASSEALGTGYPF.

This rearrangement joins TRBV7-6 to TRBJ2-3; 11 nucleotides align to TRBD1. The CDR3 is 16 residues long. Germline V gene lookup returns CDR1 SGHVS and CDR2 FNYEAQ. V lost 5 bases to trimming and J lost 3 bases; unmatched junction nucleotides: 7. The CDR3 DNA reads as TGTGCCAGCAGCGTGAATCGGGACAGGGGGACAGATACGCAGTATTTT. Amino acids: CASSVNRDRGTDTQYF.

This clone appeared a few times. The V call is TRBV5-6, the J call TRBJ2-5; perhaps TRBD1 as D (5 bases). Germline loops: CDR1 SGHDT, CDR2 YYEEEE. V lost 0 bases and J lost 6, with 6 bases in between. This CDR3 spans 12 amino acids. In DNA, the CDR3 is TGTGCCAGCAGCTTGGAGGGGAAGACCCAGTACTTC. This gives the protein CASSLEGKTQYF.

The chain combines TRBV15 with TRBJ2-7, with 9 nucleotides matching TRBD1. Germline loops: CDR1 LNHNV, CDR2 YYDKDF (reference sequence). The CDR3 totals 15 residues. V was pared by 2 bases and J by 4 bases, with 6 bases of the junction left unmatched. CDR3 region: CATSRRTGGTYEQYF. Written as DNA, the CDR3 is TGTGCCACCAGCAGAAGAACAGGGGGCACGTACGAGCAGTACTTC.

This clone was counted a few times. The chain recombines TRBV4-3 with TRBJ2-3; 8 positions agree with TRBD2. Germline CDR1 and CDR2: LGHNA and YSLEER. V was clipped by 4 bases and J by 0 bases; unmatched bases: 3. The CDR3 spans 15 residues. The CDR3 DNA sequence: TGCGCCAGCAGCCCCAGCGGGGGAAGCACAGATACGCAGTATTTT. As protein: CASSPSGGSTDTQYF.

The chain combines TRBV5-8 with TRBJ2-7; 7 bases match TRBD2. J lost 1 base, V lost 2 bases, and 9 bases had no gene match. Germline V CDR1 and CDR2: SGHTS, YDEGEE. CDR3 size: 16 residues. The CDR3 here is CASSFTSDLRSYEQYF. As DNA, the CDR3 is TGTGCCAGCAGCTTCACTAGCGATCTGAGGTCCTACGAGCAGTACTTC.

CDR3 sequence reads: CASSQENSGGYSYEQYF. In DNA form, the CDR3 reads TGCGCCAGCAGCCAAGAGAATTCAGGGGGATACTCCTACGAGCAGTACTTC. The V gene is TRBV4-1, the J gene TRBJ2-7, with 7 bases matching TRBD1. The CDR3 consists of 17 residues. Germline CDR1 is MGHRA and CDR2 is YSYEKL. Germline trimming cut 0 bases from V and 0 bases from J; bases unmatched to any gene: 8.

This rearrangement joins TRBV6-1 to TRBJ2-2; D is ambiguous. Germline CDR1 is MNHNS and CDR2 is SASEGT. The CDR3 runs 14 residues. V was clipped by 2 bases and J by 4 bases, with 8 bases between them. As DNA, the CDR3 is TGTGCCAGCAGTGAAAACCGAGGCACCGGGGAGCTGTTTTTT. Translating gives CASSENRGTGELFF.

The chain combines TRBV25-1 with TRBJ1-1; 10 bases align to TRBD1. After removal of 7 bases from V and 4 bases from J, the junction contained 3 bases not matched to a gene. CDR1 is MGHDK, CDR2 SYGVNS, per germline. The CDR3 sequence is 13 residues long. DNA for the CDR3: TGTGCCAGCACCCGGGACAGGGGCACTGAAGCTTTCTTT. It translates to CASTRDRGTEAFF.

The table lists this clone with a few counts. The chain recombines TRBV21-1 with TRBJ1-5; TRBD1, the table's D call, was not compared with the DNA. TRBV21-1 is designated a pseudogene. This CDR3 is built from 16 residues. CDR3 DNA sequence: TGTGCCAGCATGCAAGGGACAGCCCATAGCAATCAGCCCCAGCATTTT. This codes for CASMQGTAHSNQPQHF.

The chain couples TRBV6-1 to TRBJ2-7; TRBD2 matches at 8 bases. The CDR3 length is 16 residues. CDR1 MNHNS and CDR2 SASEGT come from the germline V gene. V gave up 4 bases and J gave up 2 bases; unmatched junction bases: 10. This CDR3 reads CASSVTSGLVPYEQYF. CDR3 coding DNA: TGTGCCAGCAGTGTTACTAGCGGCCTAGTCCCCTACGAGCAGTACTTC.

The chain is built from TRBV19 and TRBJ2-7; TRBD2 matches at 10 bases. CDR1 is LNHDA, CDR2 SQIVND, per germline (reference sequence). V shed 6 bases, J shed 2 bases, and the junction held 7 bases outside the gene matches. The CDR3 is 15 amino acids. CDR3 sequence: CASRKTSGSTYEQYF. The CDR3 region has the DNA TGTGCCAGTAGAAAGACTAGCGGGTCCACCTACGAGCAGTACTTC.

The chain combines TRBV27 with TRBJ2-5, with D perhaps matching TRBD2 (6 bases). From germline, CDR1 is MNHEY and CDR2 SMNVEV (reference sequence). The CDR3 consists of 13 residues. The V gene lost 4 bases and the J gene lost 5 bases, with 11 bases spanning the gap. For the CDR3, the DNA is TGTGCCAGCAGTTGGGGGGTGGGGGAGACCCAGTACTTC. Translating gives CASSWGVGETQYF.